The 26 T cell receptor beta chains below come from one sample, sequenced in a study of CD8+CD57+ T cells in acquired aplastic anemia. For CDR3 and TCR beta VDJ profiling, genomic DNA was the template used. MiXCR was run by TCRdb on the reads, yielding one entry per CDR3 protein. Among around 180,000 distinct CDR3 sequences, over 60% were seen once, and the ten largest hold about half. Sample: sorted CD4+, CD8+, or CD8+CD57+ T cells (not recorded which) from PBMCs. These receptors were taken from a human donor with severe aplastic anemia or a healthy control (not recorded which).

The V gene is TRBV2, the J gene TRBJ1-1; D not certain. The CDR3 covers 13 residues. Germline loops: CDR1 SNHLY, CDR2 FYNNEI. The V end was cut by 7 bases, the J end by 5 bases, with 14 bases between. The CDR3 DNA reads as TGTGCCAGCACGCGACCCAGAGAGACTGAAGCTTTCTTT. Amino acid sequence: CASTRPRETEAFF.

This clonotype was detected a few times. This chain links TRBV7-7 with TRBJ2-3, with D tentatively TRBD2 (7 bases). The germline gives CDR1 SSHAT, CDR2 FNYEAQ (reference sequence). The CDR3 runs to 14 residues. DNA of the CDR3: TGTGCTAGCTCGGGGGGCGGTGAGGGCTATACGCAGTATTTT. Translation gives CASSGGGEGYTQYF.

This clonotype was counted between two and nine times. The chain has TRBV20-1 and TRBJ2-5; D is undetermined. The CDR3 covers 14 residues. The ends were cut back, 3 bases at V and 2 bases at J, with 13 bases in the middle. Germline-derived CDR1 and CDR2 are DFQATT and SNEGSKA (reference sequence). The CDR3 region is CSASLWESQETQYF. CDR3 sequence (DNA): TGCAGTGCTAGTCTCTGGGAAAGTCAAGAGACCCAGTACTTC.

The chain employs TRBV7-9 and TRBJ1-1, with D unclear. Deletions cut 6 bases from V and 3 bases from J, with 14 bases between. Per the germline V gene, CDR1 is SEHNR and CDR2 is FQNEAQ (reference sequence). This CDR3 spans 14 amino acids. CDR3 in amino acids: CASSHAPRDTEAFF. The CDR3 DNA sequence: TGTGCCAGCAGTCATGCACCAAGAGACACTGAAGCTTTCTTT.

The chain joins TRBV19 to TRBJ2-7; 7 positions agree with TRBD1. Germline lookup yields CDR1 LNHDA and CDR2 SQIVND (reference sequence). J was trimmed by 0 bases and V by 7 bases; bases with no gene match: 6. The CDR3 covers 14 residues. CDR3 sequence reads: CASTDRASSYEQYF. The CDR3 DNA sequence: TGTGCCAGTACCGACAGGGCTTCCTCCTACGAGCAGTACTTC.

This clonotype was seen only a few times. This chain uses TRBV7-9 with TRBJ2-7, with TRBD1 identical over 9 bases. Trimming removed 6 bases from V and 3 bases from J; junction bases left unmatched: 9. Germline CDR1 is SEHNR and CDR2 is FQNEAQ (reference sequence). This CDR3 is built from 15 residues. The CDR3 nucleotides are TGTGCCAGCAGTGAGGGGAACAGGGGGCTCTACGAGCAGTACTTC. Its protein is CASSEGNRGLYEQYF.

The chain carries TRBV5-6 and TRBJ1-2, with a possible D match to TRBD1 (6 bases). Trimming pared 1 base from V and 8 bases from J, leaving 18 bases between. The length of the CDR3 is 15 residues. CDR1 is SGHDT and CDR2 is YYEEEE in the germline V gene. This CDR3 is CASSLNGGALEGYTF. DNA for the CDR3: TGTGCCAGCAGCTTGAATGGGGGCGCGTTGGAGGGCTACACCTTC. The whole variable domain, filled in from reference TRBV5-6 and TRBJ1-2, reads DAGVTQSPTHLIKTRGQQVTLRCSPKSGHDTVSWYQQALGQGPQFIFQYYEEEERQRGNFPDRFSGHQFPNYSSELNVNALLLGDSALYLCASSLNGGALEGYTFGSGTRLTVV.

This clonotype was counted many times. The gene calls are TRBV6-1 and TRBJ1-3; D may be TRBD1 (6 bases). CDR3 length equals 16 residues. Trimming took 2 bases from V and 0 from J, leaving 11 bases between them. Germline assignment: CDR1 MNHNS and CDR2 SASEGT. CDR3 region: CASSERGADSGNTIYF. CDR3 coding DNA: TGTGCCAGCAGTGAACGGGGGGCCGACTCTGGAAACACCATATATTTT.

The CDR3 coding sequence is TGTGCCAGCAGCTACGGGACAGGGGAGGACGAGCAGTACTTC. This encodes CASSYGTGEDEQYF. This chain joins TRBV7-3 and TRBJ2-7; 10 bases line up with TRBD1. Germline CDR1 and CDR2: SGHTA and FQGTGA. This CDR3 region has 14 residues. V was pared by 4 bases and J by 5 bases, with 5 bases of the junction left unmatched.

This clonotype was seen a few times. This sequence joins TRBV7-9 and TRBJ1-1; D remains unclear. Germline V gene data show CDR1 as SEHNR and CDR2 as FQNEAQ (reference sequence). The CDR3 consists of 12 residues. V dropped 5 bases and J dropped 1 base, with 5 bases sitting between them. The CDR3 sequence is CASSEENTEAFF. The CDR3, as DNA: TGTGCCAGCAGCGAAGAGAACACTGAAGCTTTCTTT.

The chain employs TRBV19 and TRBJ1-1; a possible D gene is TRBD1 (6 bases). The CDR3 sequence is 13 residues long. Germline V gene sequence: CDR1 LNHDA, CDR2 SQIVND (reference sequence). V lost 5 bases to trimming and J lost 5 bases, with 12 bases between them. The CDR3 bases are TGTGCCAGTAGTGCCACAGGGTGGACTGAAGCTTTCTTT. This codes for CASSATGWTEAFF.

The chain joins TRBV7-2 to TRBJ2-1; D unclear. V lost 2 bases to trimming and J lost 7 bases, with 9 bases between them. The CDR3 is 13 amino acids. Germline CDR1 is SGHTA and CDR2 is FQGNSA. CDR3 sequence reads: CASSLRSENEQFF. Written as DNA, the CDR3 is TGTGCCAGCAGCTTAAGGTCTGAGAATGAGCAGTTCTTC.

This clonotype was seen repeatedly, ten times or more. The rearrangement joins TRBV27 to TRBJ2-7; D gene uncertain. This CDR3 has 15 amino acids. From germline, CDR1 is MNHEY and CDR2 SMNVEV (reference sequence). The ends were cut back, 0 bases at V and 0 bases at J, with 9 bases in the middle. The CDR3 protein is CASSLSTASSYEQYF. CDR3 sequence (DNA): TGTGCCAGCAGTTTATCAACGGCCAGCTCCTACGAGCAGTACTTC.

Concerning this clonotype itself: This may come from a read error, since a much larger clone is one base off. This sequence joins TRBV19 and TRBJ2-7; D may correspond to TRBD1 or TRBD2 (5 bases each). V was shortened by 3 bases and J by 2 bases, with 11 bases between the two germline ends. The CDR3 sequence is 14 residues long. Germline values: CDR1 LNHDA, CDR2 SQIVND (reference sequence). The CDR3 nucleotides are TGTGCCAGTAGTATGGGGGTCGGGACCTACGAGCAGTACTTC. It encodes CASSMGVGTYEQYF.

The V gene is TRBV15, the J gene TRBJ2-1; 9 bases align to TRBD2. There are 16 residues in the CDR3. Trimming cost V 3 bases and J 7 bases; bases outside gene matches: 10. Germline CDR1 is LNHNV and CDR2 is YYDKDF (reference sequence). The CDR3 DNA sequence: TGTGCCACCAGCAGCGGGGCGGGGGGGTTTCGAAATGAGCAGTTCTTC. Protein: CATSSGAGGFRNEQFF.

The chain employs TRBV29-1 and TRBJ2-3; 10 nucleotides line up with TRBD1. V dropped 8 bases and J dropped 5; count of bases not matched to a gene: 4. The CDR3 extends over 12 amino acids. Germline CDR1 SQVTM, CDR2 ANQGSEA. The chain's CDR3 is CSPGTGEDTQYF. CDR3 DNA: TGCAGCCCGGGGACAGGGGAAGATACGCAGTATTTT.

V usage is TRBV7-2 and J usage is TRBJ2-7; D gene uncertain. The CDR3 contains 13 residues. Germline V gene lookup returns CDR1 SGHTA and CDR2 FQGNSA. Trimming shortened V by 4 bases and J by 4 bases, and 11 bases separated the two germline ends. The CDR3 region has the DNA TGTGCCAGCAGCTCCTTCGACGGGTACGAGCAGTACTTC. Protein product: CASSSFDGYEQYF. Using reference TRBV7-2 and TRBJ2-7 for the parts outside the CDR3, the full variable domain is GAGVSQSPSNKVTEKGKDVELRCDPISGHTALYWYRQSLGQGLEFLIYFQGNSAPDKSGLPSDRFSAERTGGSVSTLTIQRTQQEDSAVYLCASSSFDGYEQYFGPGTRLTVT.

This clonotype was seen at least ten times. The J gene is TRBJ2-3, the V gene TRBV9, with 11 bases fitting TRBD2. This CDR3 spans 17 amino acids. V was clipped by 4 bases and J by 6 bases; unmatched bases: 13. Germline values: CDR1 SGDLS, CDR2 YYNGEE. The CDR3 loop reads CASSPEVAGGPIDTQYF. CDR3 nucleotide sequence: TGTGCCAGCAGCCCCGAGGTAGCGGGGGGGCCTATCGATACGCAGTATTTT.

The chain couples TRBV25-1 to TRBJ2-7; TRBD1 agrees at 7 bases. Germline CDR1 MGHDK, CDR2 SYGVNS. V dropped 6 bases and J dropped 0; count of bases not matched to a gene: 8. CDR3 length equals 15 residues. The CDR3 DNA is TGTGCCAGCAGGCCCGCCGGGACAGCCTCCTACGAGCAGTACTTC. Its protein is CASRPAGTASYEQYF.

This chain connects TRBV20-1 to TRBJ2-7; a possible D gene is TRBD2 (6 bases). V lost 6 bases, J lost 1 base, and 16 bases lay in between. Germline V lookup: CDR1 DFQATT, CDR2 SNEGSKA (reference sequence). The CDR3 is 14 residues long. CDR3 amino acids: CSAPIAGLSYEQYF. The CDR3 region has the DNA TGCAGTGCCCCCATCGCGGGACTGTCCTACGAGCAGTACTTC.

This clonotype was recorded many times. Here the CDR3 omits its conserved ending phenylalanine or tryptophan, so a read error is the likely source. The rearrangement joins TRBV19 to TRBJ1-6; possible D gene TRBD1, 5 bases. Between the trimmed V and J ends, which lost 1 base and 6 bases, there was a span of 13 bases. Germline CDR1 and CDR2: LNHDA and SQIVND (reference sequence). The CDR3 loop spans 16 amino acids. CDR3: CASSIGGVPPNSPLHS. For the CDR3, the DNA is TGTGCCAGTAGTATAGGAGGGGTTCCGCCTAATTCACCCCTCCACTCT.

In nucleotides, the CDR3 is TGTGCCAGCAGTGACCGGGACAGGGCTGGAAACACCATATATTTT. Amino acids: CASSDRDRAGNTIYF. The rearrangement joins TRBV2 to TRBJ1-3, with 9 bases matching TRBD1. The CDR3 has 15 amino acids. The germline V gene has CDR1 SNHLY and CDR2 FYNNEI. The junction had 2 bases not matched to a gene; V was cut back by 3 bases and J by 2 bases.

The J gene is TRBJ1-1, the V gene TRBV2; 9 bases are shared with TRBD1. The germline CDR1 and CDR2 sequences are SNHLY and FYNNEI. After removal of 6 bases from V and 3 bases from J, the junction contained 2 bases not matched to a gene. The CDR3 runs to 13 residues. CDR3 in amino acids: CASRDRGHTEAFF. Here the CDR3 DNA reads TGTGCCAGCAGGGACAGGGGTCACACTGAAGCTTTCTTT.

This clonotype is a singleton in its sample. Here the CDR3 reads CASSPPRGLGNYEQYF. CDR3 nucleotides: TGTGCCAGCAGCCCCCCCAGGGGGTTAGGAAACTACGAGCAGTACTTC. The chain recombines TRBV7-9 with TRBJ2-7; 7 bases align to TRBD1. The CDR3 totals 16 residues. V shed 5 bases, J shed 3 bases, and the junction held 13 bases outside the gene matches. CDR1 SEHNR and CDR2 FQNEAQ come from the germline V gene (reference sequence).

This chain joins TRBV6-6 and TRBJ1-2, with TRBD1 matching 11 bases. CDR3 length equals 15 residues. Germline V lookup: CDR1 MNHNY, CDR2 SVGAGI (reference sequence). V lost 5 bases and J lost 5; bases outside the gene matches: 7. The CDR3: CASSPRTGGLYGYTF. The CDR3 DNA sequence: TGTGCCAGCAGTCCCAGGACAGGGGGCTTGTATGGCTACACCTTC.

The chain combines TRBV20-1 with TRBJ2-7; TRBD1 matches 7 bases. The J segment lost 6 bases and the V segment lost 2 bases, leaving 4 bases of the junction unmatched. CDR1 is DFQATT and CDR2 is SNEGSKA in the germline V gene (reference sequence). This CDR3 region has 12 residues. The CDR3 spells CSARRGLSEQYF. Here the CDR3 DNA reads TGCAGTGCTAGAAGGGGGCTCTCCGAGCAGTACTTC.